The rows below give T cell receptor beta chains drawn from one sample of a study of response to subunit inactivated influenza vaccine. Each CDR3 protein is one row after TCRdb ran MiXCR on the RT-PCR reads. The sample lists more than 200,000 distinct CDR3 sequences; more than 9% were seen once. The material was non-naive T cells sorted from PBMCs, obtained 14 days before vaccination. The receptor source for this set is a man in his forties or fifties who received an inactivated influenza vaccine. Both conserved end residues are part of each CDR3. D genes are given only for firm matches. Clone size is shown for a subset of rows, as once, few, many or a class of expanded clone.

V	D	size	J	CDR3	DNA
TRBV6-2/TRBV6-3	NA	NA	TRBJ2-1	CASSYSNSLRNEQFF	TGTGCCAGCAGTTACTCGAATTCTCTCCGCAATGAGCAGTTCTTC
TRBV7-2	TRBD2	few	TRBJ2-7	CASSLAVASGRLDEQYF	TGTGCCAGCAGCTTAGCGGTAGCTAGCGGGAGGTTGGACGAGCAGTACTTC
TRBV9	NA	NA	TRBJ2-3	CASSSVGGLLYF	TGTGCCAGCAGCTCCGTGGGGGGTTTACTGTATTTT
TRBV5-1	TRBD1	few	TRBJ2-7	CASSVGQGEQYF	TGCGCCAGCAGCGTGGGACAGGGCGAGCAGTACTTC
TRBV19	NA	NA	TRBJ2-3	CASSTNIGSDTQYF	TGTGCCAGTAGCACCAATATCGGGTCAGATACGCAGTATTTT
TRBV7-9	NA	NA	TRBJ2-4	CASSWEVGIQYF	TGTGCCAGCAGCTGGGAGGTCGGCATTCAGTACTTC
TRBV9	TRBD1	many	TRBJ2-3	CASSALQGAFTDTQYF	TGTGCCAGCAGCGCTTTACAGGGGGCCTTCACAGATACGCAGTATTTT
TRBV11-2	TRBD1	NA	TRBJ2-7	CASSTLTGVLLRLQYF	TGTGCCAGCAGCACACTAACAGGGGTGCTCCTACGATTGCAGTACTTC
TRBV7-9	NA	many	TRBJ2-2	CASSLFQGVNTGELFF	TGTGCCAGCAGCTTATTTCAGGGAGTGAACACCGGGGAGCTGTTTTTT
TRBV27	TRBD1	NA	TRBJ1-6	CASSLSPPDRRNSPLHF	TGTGCCAGCAGTTTATCCCCTCCGGACAGGAGAAATTCACCCCTCCACTTT
TRBV7-8	TRBD1	many	TRBJ2-3	CASSWGGQGFTDTQYF	TGTGCCAGCAGCTGGGGGGGACAGGGCTTCACAGATACGCAGTATTTT
TRBV5-1	TRBD1	few	TRBJ2-1	CASSSVDRANEQFF	TGCGCCAGCAGCTCAGTGGACAGGGCTAATGAGCAGTTCTTC
TRBV4-3	TRBD1	NA	TRBJ2-1	CASSQTTGLHLYNEQFF	TGCGCCAGCAGCCAGACGACAGGGTTGCACCTCTACAATGAGCAGTTCTTC
TRBV7-2	NA	NA	TRBJ2-6	CASSLDVSGGANVLTF	TGTGCCAGCAGCTTAGATGTATCCGGAGGGGCCAACGTCCTGACTTTC
TRBV4-3	NA	NA	TRBJ2-7	CASSQEWQESSEQYF	TGCGCCAGCAGCCAAGAATGGCAGGAGTCATCCGAGCAGTACTTC
TRBV15	NA	NA	TRBJ2-1	CATSVMRGFEQFF	TGTGCCACCAGCGTCATGAGAGGTTTTGAGCAGTTCTTC
TRBV6-2/TRBV6-3	NA	NA	TRBJ2-2	CASMRAVNTGELFF	TGTGCCAGCATGCGGGCGGTTAACACCGGGGAGCTGTTTTTT
TRBV4-1	TRBD2	NA	TRBJ2-7	CASSQVLAGDGEQYF	TGCGCCAGCAGCCAAGTCTTAGCGGGGGATGGCGAGCAGTACTTC
TRBV29-1	NA	many	TRBJ1-1	CSVEDRLVRANTEAFF	TGCAGCGTTGAAGATCGGCTGGTCAGGGCCAACACTGAAGCTTTCTTT
TRBV11-2	NA	many	TRBJ1-3	CASSLGSSGNTIYF	TGTGCCAGCAGCTTAGGCAGCTCTGGAAACACCATATATTTT
TRBV6-6	NA	NA	TRBJ2-7	CASSRRQDGEQYF	TGTGCCAGCAGCCGGCGACAGGATGGTGAGCAGTACTTC
TRBV2	NA	few	TRBJ2-3	CASSDLWRDSTDTQYF	TGTGCCAGCAGTGATCTTTGGCGGGATAGCACAGATACGCAGTATTTT
TRBV27	NA	few	TRBJ2-7	CASSLGGTAYEQYF	TGTGCCAGCAGTTTAGGAGGGACAGCTTACGAGCAGTACTTC
TRBV29-1	TRBD2	NA	TRBJ2-1	CSVFHIPGLADSYNEQFF	TGCAGCGTTTTCCATATACCGGGACTAGCAGACTCCTACAATGAGCAGTTCTTC
TRBV29-1	NA	many	TRBJ2-3	CSSPGLGDTQYF	TGCAGTAGCCCGGGGCTTGGAGATACGCAGTATTTT
TRBV28	NA	NA	TRBJ2-6	CASSLGGAFLSGANVLTF	TGTGCCAGCAGTTTGGGGGGGGCTTTTCTCTCTGGGGCCAACGTCCTGACTTTC
TRBV9	TRBD2	few	TRBJ2-3	CASSEASGTSTDTQYF	TGTGCCAGCAGCGAGGCTAGCGGGACTAGCACAGATACGCAGTATTTT
TRBV15	NA	NA	TRBJ2-2	CATSRPGTNTGELFF	TGTGCCACCAGCAGGCCCGGCACGAACACCGGGGAGCTGTTTTTT
TRBV7-6	TRBD2	NA	TRBJ2-1	CASSLGLGGGPNEQFF	TGTGCCAGCAGCCTTGGACTAGGAGGAGGGCCCAATGAGCAGTTCTTC
TRBV19	NA	NA	TRBJ1-5	CASSTLGTSLNQPQHF	TGTGCCAGTAGTACCCTGGGCACGTCCCTTAATCAGCCCCAGCATTTT
TRBV6-2/TRBV6-3	NA	many	TRBJ1-1	CASRNTEAFF	TGTGCCAGCAGGAACACTGAAGCTTTCTTT
TRBV27	NA	NA	TRBJ2-6	CASSLEGDPSGANVLTF	TGTGCCAGCAGTTTAGAAGGGGACCCGTCTGGGGCCAACGTCCTGACTTTC
TRBV14	NA	few	TRBJ2-1	CASSLPGVPYNEQFF	TGTGCCAGCAGCCTCCCCGGGGTGCCTTACAATGAGCAGTTCTTC
TRBV18	NA	NA	TRBJ1-2	CASSPPSGAYGYTF	TGTGCCAGCTCACCACCTTCAGGGGCCTATGGCTACACCTTC
TRBV20-1	TRBD1	few	TRBJ1-3	CSARDPQGNGNTIYF	TGCAGTGCTAGAGATCCACAGGGGAATGGAAACACCATATATTTT
TRBV6-2/TRBV6-3	NA	NA	TRBJ2-7	CATLNPGRTYEQYF	TGTGCCACCCTAAACCCGGGACGGACCTACGAGCAGTACTTC
TRBV29-1	NA	many	TRBJ2-1	CSSPGVGVGLYNEQFF	TGCAGCTCTCCCGGGGTGGGCGTTGGGTTATACAATGAGCAGTTCTTC
TRBV4-2	NA	few	TRBJ1-6	CASSQSTQGNSPLHF	TGTGCCAGCAGCCAGTCGACACAGGGAAATTCACCCCTCCACTTT
TRBV3-1	TRBD2	many	TRBJ2-7	CASSQGLAGDYEQYF	TGCGCCAGCAGCCAAGGACTAGCGGGGGACTACGAGCAGTACTTC
TRBV20-1	NA	few	TRBJ2-3	CSARDHLGQGGDTQYF	TGCAGTGCTAGAGATCATCTGGGGCAGGGAGGAGATACGCAGTATTTT
TRBV19	TRBD2	NA	TRBJ2-3	CASSDQRGTQGTDTQYF	TGTGCCAGTAGTGACCAGCGGGGGACCCAAGGGACAGATACGCAGTATTTT
TRBV6-2/TRBV6-3	NA	few	TRBJ1-4	CASSPVRDVSANEKLFF	TGTGCCAGCAGCCCAGTCCGGGACGTGTCAGCTAATGAAAAACTGTTTTTT
TRBV6-1	NA	NA	TRBJ2-3	CASSQLRADTQYF	TGTGCCAGCAGCCAACTACGAGCAGATACGCAGTATTTT
TRBV12-3/TRBV12-4	NA	few	TRBJ2-3	CASSLPPGDTQYF	TGTGCCAGCAGTTTACCCCCGGGGGATACGCAGTATTTT
TRBV4-1	NA	few	TRBJ2-1	CASSQDSVAAIYNEQFF	TGCGCCAGCAGCCAAGATTCTGTAGCGGCAATTTACAATGAGCAGTTCTTC
TRBV10-3	NA	few	TRBJ2-2	CAISESKLADPNTGELFF	TGTGCCATCAGTGAGTCGAAACTCGCAGACCCGAACACCGGGGAGCTGTTTTTT
TRBV9	NA	NA	TRBJ1-1	CASSLGRGSAGAEAFF	TGTGCCAGCAGCCTAGGGCGGGGGTCGGCCGGCGCTGAAGCTTTCTTT
TRBV6-5	TRBD2	NA	TRBJ2-3	CASSYETSGGERDTQYF	TGTGCCAGCAGTTACGAGACTAGCGGAGGAGAGAGAGATACGCAGTATTTT
TRBV3-1	NA	few	TRBJ2-7	CASSHSGTRGEEQYF	TGTGCCAGCAGCCACTCGGGGACCCGAGGGGAAGAGCAGTACTTC